The source of this T cell receptor beta chain is a study of blood T cell repertoires in COVID-19. Living in 24 US areas, the participants were between roughly 18 and 90 years of age. Cohort allocation depended upon clinical history that participants reported. Generated by immunoSEQ multiplex PCR, the TCRdb table keeps only in-frame clones and is missing some. Altogether 240,000 or so clones are present, around nine tenths being singletons, with the ten largest covering around 10%. The V gene end was trimmed by 1 base and the J gene end by 2 bases; junction bases not matched to a gene: 3. The CDR3 consists of 14 residues. Germline CDR1 SGHRS, CDR2 YFSETQ.

V is TRBV5-1 and J is TRBJ2-7; 7 bases align to TRBD2. The TCR originated in a man between 35 and 55 years old who had recovered from COVID-19. Sequencing was done on a sample of PBMCs or T cells enriched from blood (not recorded which). The CDR3 protein is CASSLNAGAYEQYF. The DNA of the CDR3 is TGCGCCAGCAGCTTGAATGCGGGAGCCTACGAGCAGTACTTC.